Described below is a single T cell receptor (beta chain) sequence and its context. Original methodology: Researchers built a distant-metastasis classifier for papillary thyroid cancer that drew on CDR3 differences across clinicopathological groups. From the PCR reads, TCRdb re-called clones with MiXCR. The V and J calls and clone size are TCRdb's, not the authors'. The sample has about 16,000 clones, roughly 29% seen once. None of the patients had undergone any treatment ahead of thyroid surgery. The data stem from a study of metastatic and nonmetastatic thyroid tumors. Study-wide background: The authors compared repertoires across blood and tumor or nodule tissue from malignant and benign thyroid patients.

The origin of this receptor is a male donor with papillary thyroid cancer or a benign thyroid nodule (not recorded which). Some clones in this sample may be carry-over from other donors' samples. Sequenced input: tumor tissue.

CDR3 amino acids: CASSSSLRGTGYTF. CDR3 DNA: TGTGCCAGCAGTTCCTCCCTACGGGGCACTGGCTACACCTTC. The rearrangement joins TRBV27 to TRBJ1-2, with D tentatively TRBD1 (5 bases). Trimming took 4 bases from V and 7 from J, leaving 16 bases between them. The CDR3 is 14 amino acids. Germline assignment: CDR1 MNHEY and CDR2 SMNVEV (reference sequence).